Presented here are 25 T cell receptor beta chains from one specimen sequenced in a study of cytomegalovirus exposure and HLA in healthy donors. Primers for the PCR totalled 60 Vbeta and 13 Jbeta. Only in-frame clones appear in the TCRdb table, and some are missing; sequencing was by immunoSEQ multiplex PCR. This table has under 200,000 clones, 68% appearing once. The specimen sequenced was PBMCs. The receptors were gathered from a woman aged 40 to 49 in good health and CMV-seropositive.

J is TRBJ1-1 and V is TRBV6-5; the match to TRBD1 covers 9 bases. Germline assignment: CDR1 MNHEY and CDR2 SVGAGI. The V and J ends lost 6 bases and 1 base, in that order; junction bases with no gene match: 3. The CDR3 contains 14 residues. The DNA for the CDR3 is TGTGCCAGCAGCATGGGACAGGGGAACACTGAAGCTTTCTTT. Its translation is CASSMGQGNTEAFF.

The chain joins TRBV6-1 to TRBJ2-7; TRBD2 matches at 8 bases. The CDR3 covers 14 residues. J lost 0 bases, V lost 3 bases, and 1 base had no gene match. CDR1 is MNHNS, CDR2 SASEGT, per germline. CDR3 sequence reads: CASSEGLVSYEQYF. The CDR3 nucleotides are TGTGCCAGCAGTGAGGGACTAGTCTCCTACGAGCAGTACTTC.

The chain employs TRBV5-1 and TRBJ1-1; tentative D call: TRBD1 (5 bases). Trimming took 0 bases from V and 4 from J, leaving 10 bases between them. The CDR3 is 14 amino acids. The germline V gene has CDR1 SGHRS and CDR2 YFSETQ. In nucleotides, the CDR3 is TGCGCCAGCAGCTTGGACTCCCAGGGCACTGAAGCTTTCTTT. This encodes CASSLDSQGTEAFF.

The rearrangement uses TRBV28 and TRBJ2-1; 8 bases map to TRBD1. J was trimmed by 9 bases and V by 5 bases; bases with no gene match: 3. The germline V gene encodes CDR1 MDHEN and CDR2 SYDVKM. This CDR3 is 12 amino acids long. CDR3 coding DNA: TGTGCCAGCAGTGACAGGGGCGGTGAGCAGTTCTTC. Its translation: CASSDRGGEQFF.

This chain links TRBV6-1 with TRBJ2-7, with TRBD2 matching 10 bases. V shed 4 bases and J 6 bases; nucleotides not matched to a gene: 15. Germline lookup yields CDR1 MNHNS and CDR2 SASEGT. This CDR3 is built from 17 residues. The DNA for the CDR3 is TGTGCCAGCAGTGCCCCTAGCGGGAGCCAAATATCAAGCGAGCAGTACTTC. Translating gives CASSAPSGSQISSEQYF.

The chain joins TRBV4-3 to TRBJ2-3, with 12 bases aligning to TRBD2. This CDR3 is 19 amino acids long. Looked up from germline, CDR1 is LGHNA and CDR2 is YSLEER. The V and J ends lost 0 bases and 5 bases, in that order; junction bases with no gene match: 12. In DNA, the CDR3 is TGCGCCAGCAGCCAAGATAATTCGCCGCCTAGCGGGAGGGTAGATACGCAGTATTTT. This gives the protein CASSQDNSPPSGRVDTQYF.

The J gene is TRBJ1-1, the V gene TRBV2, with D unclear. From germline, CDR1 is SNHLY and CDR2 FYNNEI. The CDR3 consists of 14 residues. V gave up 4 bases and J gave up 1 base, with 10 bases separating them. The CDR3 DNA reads TGTGCCAGCAGTGTCCTGAGGTCGAACACTGAAGCTTTCTTT. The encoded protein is CASSVLRSNTEAFF.

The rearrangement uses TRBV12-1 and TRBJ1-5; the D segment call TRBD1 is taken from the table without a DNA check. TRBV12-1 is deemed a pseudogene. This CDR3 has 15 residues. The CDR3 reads CASSFPRGCGQPQHF. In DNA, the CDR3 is TGTGCCAGCAGCTTTCCCAGGGGTTGTGGACAGCCCCAGCATTTT.

DNA for the CDR3: TGTGCCAGCAGTTTACGGGGGATCGCCTACGAGCAGTACTTC. This translates into CASSLRGIAYEQYF. V is TRBV27 and J is TRBJ2-7; weak D call: TRBD2 (6 bases). With 2 bases removed from V and 2 bases from J, the gap between germline ends came to 10 bases. The germline V gene has CDR1 MNHEY and CDR2 SMNVEV (reference sequence). The CDR3 runs 14 residues.

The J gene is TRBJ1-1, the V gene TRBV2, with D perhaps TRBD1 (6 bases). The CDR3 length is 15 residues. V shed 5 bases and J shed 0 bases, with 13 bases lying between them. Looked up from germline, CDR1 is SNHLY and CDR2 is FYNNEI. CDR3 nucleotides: TGTGCCAGCAGTCCCACAGGGCTTTTGAACACTGAAGCTTTCTTT. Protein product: CASSPTGLLNTEAFF. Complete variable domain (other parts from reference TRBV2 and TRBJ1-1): EPEVTQTPSHQVTQMGQEVILRCVPISNHLYFYWYRQILGQKVEFLVSFYNNEISEKSEIFDDQFSVERPDGSNFTLKIRSTKLEDSAMYFCASSPTGLLNTEAFFGQGTRLTVV.

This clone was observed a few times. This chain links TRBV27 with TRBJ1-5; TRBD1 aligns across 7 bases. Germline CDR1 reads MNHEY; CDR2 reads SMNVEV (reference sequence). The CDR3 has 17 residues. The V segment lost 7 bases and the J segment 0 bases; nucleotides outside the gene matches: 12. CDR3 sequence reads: CASTIGQGDYSNQPQHF. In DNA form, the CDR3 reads TGTGCCAGCACCATAGGGCAGGGGGATTATAGCAATCAGCCCCAGCATTTT.

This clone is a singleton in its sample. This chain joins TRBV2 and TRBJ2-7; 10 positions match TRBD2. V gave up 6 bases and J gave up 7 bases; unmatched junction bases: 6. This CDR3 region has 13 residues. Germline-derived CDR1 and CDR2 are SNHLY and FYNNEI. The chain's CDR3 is CASSLLAGVEQYF. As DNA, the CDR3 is TGTGCCAGCAGCCTCCTAGCGGGAGTAGAGCAGTACTTC.

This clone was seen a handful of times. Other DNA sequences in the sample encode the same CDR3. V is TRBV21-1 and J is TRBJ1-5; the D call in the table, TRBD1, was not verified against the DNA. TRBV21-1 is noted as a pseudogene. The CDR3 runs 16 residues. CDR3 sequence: CASSKGDSAYNQPQHF. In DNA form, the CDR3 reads TGTGCCAGCAGCAAGGGGGACAGCGCTTACAATCAGCCCCAGCATTTT.

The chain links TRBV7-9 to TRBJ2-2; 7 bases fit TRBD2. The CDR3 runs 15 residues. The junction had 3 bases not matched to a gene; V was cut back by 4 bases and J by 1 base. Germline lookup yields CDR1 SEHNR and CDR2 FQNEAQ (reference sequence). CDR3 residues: CASSWRGMNTGELFF. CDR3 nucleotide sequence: TGTGCCAGCAGCTGGCGGGGGATGAACACCGGGGAGCTGTTTTTT.

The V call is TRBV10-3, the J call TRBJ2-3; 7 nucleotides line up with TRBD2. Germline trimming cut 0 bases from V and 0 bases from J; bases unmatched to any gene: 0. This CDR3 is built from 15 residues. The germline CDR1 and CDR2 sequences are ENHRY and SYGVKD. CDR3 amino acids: CAISESGGSTDTQYF. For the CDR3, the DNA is TGTGCCATCAGTGAGTCGGGAGGGAGCACAGATACGCAGTATTTT.

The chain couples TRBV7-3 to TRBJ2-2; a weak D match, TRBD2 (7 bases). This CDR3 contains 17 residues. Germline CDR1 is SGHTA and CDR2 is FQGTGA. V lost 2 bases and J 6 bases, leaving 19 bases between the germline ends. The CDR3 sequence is CASSLGWGGRSPGELFF. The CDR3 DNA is TGTGCCAGCAGCTTAGGATGGGGGGGCCGTAGTCCCGGGGAGCTGTTTTTT.

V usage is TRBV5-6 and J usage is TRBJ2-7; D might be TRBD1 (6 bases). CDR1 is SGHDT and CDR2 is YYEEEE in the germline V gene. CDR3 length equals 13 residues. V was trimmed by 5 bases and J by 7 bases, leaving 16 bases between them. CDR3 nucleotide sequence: TGTGCCAGCAGTAGTATCAGGGGTTGGGAGCAGTACTTC. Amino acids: CASSSIRGWEQYF.

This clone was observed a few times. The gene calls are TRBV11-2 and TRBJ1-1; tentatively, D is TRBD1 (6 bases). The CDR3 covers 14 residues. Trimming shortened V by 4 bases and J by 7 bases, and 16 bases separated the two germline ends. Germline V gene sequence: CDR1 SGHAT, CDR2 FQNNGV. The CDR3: CASSSWTALDEAFF. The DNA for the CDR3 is TGTGCCAGCAGCTCTTGGACAGCTCTTGATGAAGCTTTCTTT.

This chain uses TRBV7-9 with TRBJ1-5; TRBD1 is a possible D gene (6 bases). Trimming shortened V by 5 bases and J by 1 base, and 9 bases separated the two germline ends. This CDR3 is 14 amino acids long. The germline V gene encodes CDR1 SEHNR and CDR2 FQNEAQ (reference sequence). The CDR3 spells CASSRGGSNQPQHF. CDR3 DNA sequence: TGTGCCAGCAGCAGGGGGGGGAGCAATCAGCCCCAGCATTTT.

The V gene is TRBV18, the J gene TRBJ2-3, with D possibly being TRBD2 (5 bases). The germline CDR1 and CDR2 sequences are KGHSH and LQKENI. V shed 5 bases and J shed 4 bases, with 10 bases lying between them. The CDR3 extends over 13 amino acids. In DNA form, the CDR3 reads TGTGCCAGCTCAGGTACGGAGGCAGATACGCAGTATTTT. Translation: CASSGTEADTQYF.

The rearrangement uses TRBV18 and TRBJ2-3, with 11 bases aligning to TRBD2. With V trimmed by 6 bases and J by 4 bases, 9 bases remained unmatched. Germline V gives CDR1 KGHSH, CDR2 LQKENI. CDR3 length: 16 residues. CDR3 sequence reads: CASSGFTSGGSDTQYF. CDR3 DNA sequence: TGTGCCAGCTCCGGGTTCACTAGCGGGGGTTCAGATACGCAGTATTTT.

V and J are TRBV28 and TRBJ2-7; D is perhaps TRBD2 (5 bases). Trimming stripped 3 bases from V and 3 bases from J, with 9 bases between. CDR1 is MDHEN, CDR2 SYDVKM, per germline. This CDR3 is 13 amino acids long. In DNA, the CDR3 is TGTGCCAGCAGTTTCGGCCGGGACTACGAGCAGTACTTC. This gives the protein CASSFGRDYEQYF.

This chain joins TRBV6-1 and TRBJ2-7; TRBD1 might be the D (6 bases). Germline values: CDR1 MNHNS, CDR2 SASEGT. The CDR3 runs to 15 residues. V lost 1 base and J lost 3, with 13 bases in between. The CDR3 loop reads CASSEGPGAFYEQYF. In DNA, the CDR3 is TGTGCCAGCAGTGAAGGACCAGGGGCCTTCTACGAGCAGTACTTC.

The CDR3, as DNA: TGTGCCACTTCGCTCGGGACAGACTATGGCTACACCTTC. Encoded protein: CATSLGTDYGYTF. The chain has TRBV28 and TRBJ1-2, with TRBD1 identical over 7 bases. This CDR3 is built from 13 residues. Germline V gene sequence: CDR1 MDHEN, CDR2 SYDVKM. The J segment lost 3 bases and the V segment lost 10 bases, leaving 8 bases of the junction unmatched.

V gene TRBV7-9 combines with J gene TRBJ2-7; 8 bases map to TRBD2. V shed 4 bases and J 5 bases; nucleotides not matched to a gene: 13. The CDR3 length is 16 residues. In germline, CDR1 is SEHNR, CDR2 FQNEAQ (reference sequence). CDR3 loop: CASSSPYRLASHEQYF. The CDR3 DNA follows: TGTGCCAGCAGCTCGCCGTATAGACTAGCGTCCCACGAGCAGTACTTC. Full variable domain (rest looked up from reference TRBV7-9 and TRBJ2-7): DTGVSQNPRHKITKRGQNVTFRCDPISEHNRLYWYRQTLGQGPEFLTYFQNEAQLEKSRLLSDRFSAERPKGSFSTLEIQRTEQGDSAMYLCASSSPYRLASHEQYFGPGTRLTVT.